Listed below are T cell receptor beta chains from one sample, sequenced in a study of spatial heterogeneity in lung cancer. TCRdb independently ran MiXCR on the 5' RACE reads; one entry per CDR3 protein. The top ten clones hold less than 30% of a sample with about 26,000 distinct CDR3 sequences, more than 10% of them seen once. The source was PBMCs, collected at surgery. The receptor set was obtained from a female donor with early-stage non-small cell lung cancer. CDR3s include the opening cysteine and the closing phenylalanine or tryptophan. The D gene is left open where the match is weak. The size field is filled for only some rows; it gives once, few, many or a size class.

clone_size: many
v_call: TRBV2
cdr3_length: 15
d_call: -
j_call: TRBJ2-7
cdr3_nt: TGTGCCAGCACCTACGGACAGTTCCTATCCTACGAGCAGTACTTC
cdr3_aa: CASTYGQFLSYEQYF

clone_size: many
v_call: TRBV3-1
cdr3_length: 14
d_call: -
j_call: TRBJ2-5
cdr3_nt: TGTGCCAGCAGCCAAGGATGGGGGGCAGAGACCCAGTACTTC
cdr3_aa: CASSQGWGAETQYF

clone_size: many
v_call: TRBV29-1
cdr3_length: 12
d_call: -
j_call: TRBJ2-2
cdr3_nt: TGCAGCGTTGAAAAAAACACCGGGGAGCTGTTTTTT
cdr3_aa: CSVEKNTGELFF

clone_size: -
v_call: TRBV7-2
cdr3_length: 16
d_call: -
j_call: TRBJ2-3
cdr3_nt: TGTGCCAGCAGCTTAGTCCGGACTGTTGGCACAGATACGCAGTATTTT
cdr3_aa: CASSLVRTVGTDTQYF

clone_size: medium-sized
v_call: TRBV27
cdr3_length: 16
d_call: TRBD2
j_call: TRBJ2-7
cdr3_nt: TGTGCCAGCAGCCTAGGGACTAGCGGGAGTGTCTACGAGCAGTACTTC
cdr3_aa: CASSLGTSGSVYEQYF

clone_size: many
v_call: TRBV7-2
cdr3_length: 20
d_call: TRBD2
j_call: TRBJ2-1
cdr3_nt: TGTGCCAGCAGCTTACCGGGACTAGCGGGAGCCCGTCGCTCCTACAATGAGCAGTTCTTC
cdr3_aa: CASSLPGLAGARRSYNEQFF

clone_size: many
v_call: TRBV27
cdr3_length: 11
d_call: -
j_call: TRBJ2-1
cdr3_nt: TGTGCCAGCAGTGGTTTCAATGAGCAGTTCTTC
cdr3_aa: CASSGFNEQFF

clone_size: many
v_call: TRBV4-1
cdr3_length: 16
d_call: TRBD2
j_call: TRBJ2-7
cdr3_nt: TGCGCCAGCAGTCAAGCCGGGACTAGAATTTCATACGAGCAGTACTTC
cdr3_aa: CASSQAGTRISYEQYF

clone_size: -
v_call: TRBV28
cdr3_length: 16
d_call: TRBD1
j_call: TRBJ1-1
cdr3_nt: TGTGCCAGCAGTTTTATTGGCGGGACAGTGAACACTGAAGCTTTCTTT
cdr3_aa: CASSFIGGTVNTEAFF

clone_size: many
v_call: TRBV4-1
cdr3_length: 12
d_call: -
j_call: TRBJ2-7
cdr3_nt: TGCGCCAGCAGCCAAGTCGGGAACGAGCAGTACTTC
cdr3_aa: CASSQVGNEQYF

clone_size: many
v_call: TRBV9
cdr3_length: 15
d_call: -
j_call: TRBJ1-4
cdr3_nt: TGTGCCAGCAGCGTAGGTGCTCAGAGCCGGGAAAAACTGTTTTTT
cdr3_aa: CASSVGAQSREKLFF

clone_size: many
v_call: TRBV27
cdr3_length: 15
d_call: -
j_call: TRBJ2-1
cdr3_nt: TGTGCCAGCACTTCAGACTGGGGCTCCTACAATGAGCAGTTCTTC
cdr3_aa: CASTSDWGSYNEQFF

clone_size: many
v_call: TRBV28
cdr3_length: 15
d_call: -
j_call: TRBJ1-4
cdr3_nt: TGTGCCAGCAGGGTGGGAGACAGACTGGATGAAAAACTGTTTTTT
cdr3_aa: CASRVGDRLDEKLFF

clone_size: many
v_call: TRBV6-8
cdr3_length: 22
d_call: TRBD2
j_call: TRBJ2-1
cdr3_nt: TGTGCCAGCCAGACCGGAACTTATTGGACTAGCGGGAGAAAGGGTGGAGGCAATGAGCAGTTCTTC
cdr3_aa: CASQTGTYWTSGRKGGGNEQFF

clone_size: many
v_call: TRBV12-3/TRBV12-4
cdr3_length: 16
d_call: TRBD1
j_call: TRBJ1-2
cdr3_nt: TGTGCCAGCAGTTTTGGTGCCGGGACAGGGGCCTATGGCTACACCTTC
cdr3_aa: CASSFGAGTGAYGYTF

clone_size: -
v_call: TRBV6-1
cdr3_length: 15
d_call: -
j_call: TRBJ2-1
cdr3_nt: TGTGCCAGCAGTTTTGACCGGAGCTCCTACAATGAGCAGTTCTTC
cdr3_aa: CASSFDRSSYNEQFF

clone_size: many
v_call: TRBV7-3
cdr3_length: 15
d_call: TRBD1
j_call: TRBJ1-1
cdr3_nt: TGTGCCAGCAGCTCGGAGGGACAGGGCGACACTGAAGCTTTCTTT
cdr3_aa: CASSSEGQGDTEAFF

clone_size: many
v_call: TRBV20-1
cdr3_length: 11
d_call: -
j_call: TRBJ1-1
cdr3_nt: TGCAGTGGACAGCAAAACACTGAAGCTTTCTTT
cdr3_aa: CSGQQNTEAFF

clone_size: many
v_call: TRBV9
cdr3_length: 15
d_call: TRBD2
j_call: TRBJ2-7
cdr3_nt: TGTGCCAGCAGCGTACTAGCGGGCTTCTCCTACGAGCAGTACTTC
cdr3_aa: CASSVLAGFSYEQYF

clone_size: many
v_call: TRBV27
cdr3_length: 15
d_call: -
j_call: TRBJ2-1
cdr3_nt: TGTGCCAGTACCGTGACTCCCAAACACTACAATGAGCAGTTCTTC
cdr3_aa: CASTVTPKHYNEQFF

clone_size: many
v_call: TRBV29-1
cdr3_length: 12
d_call: -
j_call: TRBJ2-7
cdr3_nt: TGCAGCGTTGTGCTCAGCTCCTACGAGCAGTACTTC
cdr3_aa: CSVVLSSYEQYF

clone_size: -
v_call: TRBV7-9
cdr3_length: 11
d_call: -
j_call: TRBJ1-2
cdr3_nt: TGTGCCAGCTTCACGGAATTTGGCTACACCTTC
cdr3_aa: CASFTEFGYTF

clone_size: -
v_call: TRBV5-1
cdr3_length: 16
d_call: TRBD1
j_call: TRBJ2-5
cdr3_nt: TGCGCCAGCAGCTTGGATTCCAGGGGGCCCCAAGAGACCCAGTACTTC
cdr3_aa: CASSLDSRGPQETQYF

clone_size: many
v_call: TRBV12-3/TRBV12-4
cdr3_length: 19
d_call: TRBD1
j_call: TRBJ2-2
cdr3_nt: TGTGCCAGCAGTTTCCGGGACAGGGGGCTTAATCCGAACACCGGGGAGCTGTTTTTT
cdr3_aa: CASSFRDRGLNPNTGELFF

clone_size: many
v_call: TRBV7-2
cdr3_length: 12
d_call: -
j_call: TRBJ1-5
cdr3_nt: TGTGCCAGCAGCTTAGCACGACAGCCCCAGCATTTT
cdr3_aa: CASSLARQPQHF

clone_size: few
v_call: TRBV20-1
cdr3_length: 13
d_call: -
j_call: TRBJ2-7
cdr3_nt: TGCAGTGCTAGAGATCGATACTCCTACGAGCAGTACTTC
cdr3_aa: CSARDRYSYEQYF

clone_size: many
v_call: TRBV5-1
cdr3_length: 14
d_call: -
j_call: TRBJ2-5
cdr3_nt: TGCGCCAGCAGCTTGGGACAGGTTTTCGAGACCCAGTACTTC
cdr3_aa: CASSLGQVFETQYF

clone_size: -
v_call: TRBV6-1
cdr3_length: 15
d_call: -
j_call: TRBJ1-2
cdr3_nt: TGTGCCAGCAGTGAAGCCCAGGGGTTGTATTATGGCTACACCTTC
cdr3_aa: CASSEAQGLYYGYTF

clone_size: many
v_call: TRBV4-1
cdr3_length: 14
d_call: -
j_call: TRBJ1-3
cdr3_nt: TGCGCCAGCAGCCAAGATTACCCTGGAAACACCATATATTTT
cdr3_aa: CASSQDYPGNTIYF

clone_size: -
v_call: TRBV28
cdr3_length: 15
d_call: TRBD1
j_call: TRBJ2-1
cdr3_nt: TGTGCCAGCAGTAACCCGGGACAGGGTTTGTGGGAGCAGTTCTTC
cdr3_aa: CASSNPGQGLWEQFF

clone_size: -
v_call: TRBV7-9
cdr3_length: 15
d_call: -
j_call: TRBJ2-7
cdr3_nt: TGTGCCAGCAGCTCCACAGGACGTAGCTCCTACGAGCAGTACTTC
cdr3_aa: CASSSTGRSSYEQYF

clone_size: few
v_call: TRBV4-3
cdr3_length: 16
d_call: TRBD2
j_call: TRBJ2-3
cdr3_nt: TGCGCCAGCAGAAAAGGACTAGCGGGAGGGGAAGATACGCAGTATTTT
cdr3_aa: CASRKGLAGGEDTQYF

clone_size: many
v_call: TRBV6-2/TRBV6-3
cdr3_length: 15
d_call: -
j_call: TRBJ2-3
cdr3_nt: TGTGCCAGCAGTTTGATACGAGGGACCACAGATACGCAGTATTTT
cdr3_aa: CASSLIRGTTDTQYF